This TCR beta chain was captured by sequencing in a study of PD-L1 blockade in urothelial cancer. Measured with immunoSEQ multiplex PCR; TCRdb has only the in-frame clones, and not every one. The repertoire holds 80,000 to 130,000 clones, with approximately 90% as singletons. The CDR3 sequence is 15 residues long. With 0 bases clipped from V and 5 bases from J, the junction kept 7 bases outside the gene matches. Per germline, CDR1 SGHKS and CDR2 YYEKEE (reference sequence). Notes on this clone: Its antigen remains unknown.

Study observations and caveats: Pretreatment clonality of the blood TCR repertoire below the median was predictive of superior survival. Durable-benefit cases showed more tumor-associated blood clone expansion at 3 weeks.

The study collected 1 to 8 samples per patient, pretreatment and on-treatment. The material was PBMCs, obtained around atezolizumab (anti-PD-L1) treatment. The V and J genes are TRBV5-5 and TRBJ1-1; 7 bases agree with TRBD1. The origin of this receptor is a woman older than 75 with urothelial cancer. CDR3: CASSLAGGGLTEAFF. The CDR3 bases are TGTGCCAGCAGCTTGGCGGGAGGGGGCTTGACTGAAGCTTTCTTT. Together with reference TRBV5-5 and TRBJ1-1, the CDR3 gives the full variable domain: DAGVTQSPTHLIKTRGQQVTLRCSPISGHKSVSWYQQVLGQGPQFIFQYYEKEERGRGNFPDRFSARQFPNYSSELNVNALLLGDSALYLCASSLAGGGLTEAFFGQGTRLTVV.